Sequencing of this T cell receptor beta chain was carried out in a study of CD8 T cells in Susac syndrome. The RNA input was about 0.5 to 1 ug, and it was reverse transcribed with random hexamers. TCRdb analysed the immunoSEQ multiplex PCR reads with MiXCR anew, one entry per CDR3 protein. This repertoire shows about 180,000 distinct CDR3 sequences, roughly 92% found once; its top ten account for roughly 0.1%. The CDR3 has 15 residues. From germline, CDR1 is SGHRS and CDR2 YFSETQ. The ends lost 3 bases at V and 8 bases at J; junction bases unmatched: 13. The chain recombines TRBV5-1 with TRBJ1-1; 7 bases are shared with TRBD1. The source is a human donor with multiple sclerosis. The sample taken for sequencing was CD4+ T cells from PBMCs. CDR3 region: CASSSQAGQTLEAFF. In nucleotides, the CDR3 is TGCGCCAGCAGCTCTCAAGCGGGACAGACGCTAGAAGCTTTCTTT.